These 9 T cell receptor beta chains were sequenced from one sample in a study of CD8+CD57+ T cells in acquired aplastic anemia. The study profiled TCR beta VDJ and CDR3 using genomic DNA as template. One entry per CDR3 protein, called by TCRdb with MiXCR from the reads. The profile covers roughly 58,000 distinct CDR3 sequences, with around 55% appearing a single time and under 2.5% taken by the ten largest. Sequenced: sorted CD4+, CD8+, or CD8+CD57+ T cells (not recorded which) from PBMCs. The source of these receptors is a human donor in good health, serving as a control.

This clonotype was detected many times. The rearrangement uses TRBV12-3 or TRBV12-4 and TRBJ2-7, with 13 bases lining up with TRBD2. CDR3 length: 19 residues. V lost 6 bases and J lost 2; bases outside the gene matches: 16. CDR3 region: CASSLTVKLAGGPPYEQYF. CDR3 DNA: TGTGCCAGCAGCCTCACGGTAAAACTAGCGGGAGGGCCGCCCTACGAGCAGTACTTC.

CDR3 amino acids: CASSEGLSGNQPQHF. The CDR3 DNA sequence: TGTGCCAGCAGTGAAGGGCTCTCGGGGAATCAGCCCCAGCATTTT. The gene calls are TRBV2 and TRBJ1-5; the D is unclear. Per the germline V gene, CDR1 is SNHLY and CDR2 is FYNNEI. V gave up 1 base and J gave up 4 bases, with 11 bases separating them. The CDR3 has 15 residues.

In its sample, this clonotype was seen once. The chain is built from TRBV29-1 and TRBJ2-7; no definite D call. The CDR3 totals 12 residues. Germline loops: CDR1 SQVTM, CDR2 ANQGSEA. The CDR3 region has the DNA TGCGGCGCCCGGACGGATTCCTACGAGCAGTACTTC. Translating gives CGARTDSYEQYF.

The chain is built from TRBV5-4 and TRBJ2-1; TRBD2 matches 10 bases. J was trimmed by 0 bases and V by 0 bases; bases with no gene match: 6. The CDR3 spans 18 residues. Looked up from germline, CDR1 is SGHNT and CDR2 is YYREEE (reference sequence). DNA for the CDR3: TGTGCCAGCAGCTTGGGACTAGCGGGTCTGAGCTCCTACAATGAGCAGTTCTTC. Amino acid sequence: CASSLGLAGLSSYNEQFF.

J is TRBJ1-1 and V is TRBV19; D remains unclear. CDR3 size: 11 residues. The V end lost 6 bases, the J end lost 8 bases, and 10 bases lay between the germline ends. From germline, CDR1 is LNHDA and CDR2 SQIVND (reference sequence). CDR3 sequence: CASRKGREAFF. As DNA, the CDR3 is TGTGCCAGTAGGAAAGGACGGGAAGCTTTCTTT.

At least ten counts were recorded for this clonotype. The CDR3 coding sequence is TGCGCCAGCAGCCTGGGTCCCCGGGACAACTACGAGCAGTACTTC. The encoded protein is CASSLGPRDNYEQYF. The chain has TRBV5-1 and TRBJ2-7; maybe TRBD1 (6 bases). The ends were cut back, 4 bases at V and 3 bases at J, with 17 bases in the middle. Germline CDR1 is SGHRS and CDR2 is YFSETQ. CDR3 length equals 15 residues. Full variable domain (rest looked up from reference TRBV5-1 and TRBJ2-7): KAGVTQTPRYLIKTRGQQVTLSCSPISGHRSVSWYQQTPGQGLQFLFEYFSETQRNKGNFPGRFSGRQFSNSRSEMNVSTLELGDSALYLCASSLGPRDNYEQYFGPGTRLTVT.

This clonotype was seen repeatedly, ten times or more. The gene calls are TRBV4-2 and TRBJ1-5; the match to TRBD1 covers 9 bases. The CDR3 has 15 amino acids. Looked up from germline, CDR1 is LGHNA and CDR2 is YNFKEQ. Unmatched junction bases numbered 5, after V lost 1 base and J lost 7 bases. The CDR3 nucleotides read TGTGCCAGCAGCCAAGGGGGGACAGGGCCCCAGCCCCAGCATTTT. It specifies CASSQGGTGPQPQHF.

Regarding this clonotype: Given the absence of the conserved phenylalanine or tryptophan at the CDR3 end, a read error is likely. The DNA is omitted, as the CDR3 cannot be located on it reliably, and the CDR3 follows TCRdb's listing. The chain uses TRBV5-1 and TRBJ1-5; the DNA was not used to check the table's D call, TRBD1. The CDR3 is 8 residues long, counting both termini. The germline V gene has CDR1 SGHRS and CDR2 YFSETQ. The CDR3 sequence: CASSLTGT.

The gene calls are TRBV29-1 and TRBJ2-5, with D perhaps matching TRBD1 (6 bases). Germline V gene data show CDR1 as SQVTM and CDR2 as ANQGSEA. The CDR3 has 11 amino acids. Trimming took 4 bases from V and 4 from J, leaving 7 bases between them. The CDR3 here is CSVVRGETQYF. The CDR3 region has the DNA TGCAGCGTTGTCAGGGGAGAGACCCAGTACTTC.